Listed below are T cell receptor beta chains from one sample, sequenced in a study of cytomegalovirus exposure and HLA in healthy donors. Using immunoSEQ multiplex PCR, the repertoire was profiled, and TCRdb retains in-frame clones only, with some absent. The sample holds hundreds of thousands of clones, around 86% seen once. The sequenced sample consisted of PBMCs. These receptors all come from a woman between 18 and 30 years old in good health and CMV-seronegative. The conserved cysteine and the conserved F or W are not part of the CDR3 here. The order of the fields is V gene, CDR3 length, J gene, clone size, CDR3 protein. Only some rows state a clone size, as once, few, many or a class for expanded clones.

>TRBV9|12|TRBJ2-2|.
ASSGHRETGELF
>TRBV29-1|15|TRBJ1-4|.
SVRTPLGGATNEKLF
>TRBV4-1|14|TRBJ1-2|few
ASSLRDRRGIYGYT
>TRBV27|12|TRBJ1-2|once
ASSLPGQRWPLF
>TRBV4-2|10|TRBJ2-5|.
ASKGERETQY
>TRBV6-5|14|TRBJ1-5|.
ASSFTLRDNNQPQH
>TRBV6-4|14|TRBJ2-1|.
ASSDSPGQGPNEQF
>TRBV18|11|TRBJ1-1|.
ASSHGGGTEAF
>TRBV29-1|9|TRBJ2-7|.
SVRDSYEQY
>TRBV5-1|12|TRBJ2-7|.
ASSLGPQNYEQY
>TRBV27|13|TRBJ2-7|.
ASSLGGGKTYEQY
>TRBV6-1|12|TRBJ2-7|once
ASSRQASSYEQY
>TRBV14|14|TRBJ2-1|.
ASSQRTSGIYNEQF
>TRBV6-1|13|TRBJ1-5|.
ASSEAGSSGQPQH